A single T cell receptor beta chain is shown here with its context. The antigen it binds to is not known. As the CDR3 is not closed by the conserved phenylalanine or tryptophan, this likely results from a read error. The limits of the CDR3 on the DNA are not certain, so only TCRdb's listed CDR3 is given. Participants in the prospective study were enrolled through a virtual design, were aged roughly 18 to 90 years, and lived in about 25 United States geographic areas. To assign participants to cohorts, the prospective study relied on clinical history that participants themselves reported in a screening survey and a study questionnaire. Each participant in the prospective study had whole blood, serum and a nasopharyngeal or oropharyngeal swab collected by mobile phlebotomists. Additional blood draws and questionnaires over an approximately 2-month period could optionally be provided by prospective study participants. Before DNA extraction, prospective study blood samples were shipped either frozen or at room temperature.

This entry belongs to a study of blood T cell repertoires in COVID-19 (dated by TCRdb to 2018 to 2021). Study-wide context: Samples covering the acute and convalescent phases of COVID-19 were provided by collaborators in the United States, Italy and Spain. The prospective study material was composed of cDNA or gDNA derived from T cells, B-cell-depleted T cells, or PBMCs. Deeply sampled blood TCRbeta repertoires from subjects exposed to, actively infected with, or recovered from COVID-19 were included in the dataset. The repertoires were made available in a free public database intended to serve as a resource for research on the immune response to SARS-CoV-2. Samples were obtained from the ongoing ImmuneRACE study (first 160 participants) and from some 1,300 subjects provided by 6 global collaborators. The sample metadata nearly always contained a de-identified subject ID, COVID-19 status, age in years and sex. Where available, HLA class I and class II types were obtained from metadata supplied by the sample provider rather than from assay-based typing. Study-wide findings and limitations: The amount of clinical and demographic metadata varied by source and participant and was provided uncurated.

TCRbeta CDR3 regions were amplified from genomic DNA by means of the immunoSEQ Assay, a bias-controlled multiplex PCR. As for the original processing: Within the assay, amplification of reference gene primers was used to estimate how many nucleated cells each sample contained. To quantify the absolute abundance of each unique TCRbeta CDR3 rearrangement, sequence reads were collapsed and filtered. Productive Simpson clonality was computed per sample as the square root of Simpson's diversity index over productive rearrangements. As stored in TCRdb, this immuneACCESS dataset retains in-frame rearrangements with V and J assigned. A fraction of the clones does not appear; measured against another copy, unresolved V genes explain less than half of the discrepancy, and the remainder lacks a known reason. V and J calls and clone size are as listed in that table; D and trimming were resolved from the DNA. This sample comprises roughly 420,000 clones, approximately 90% of them detected only once. Around 0.91% of the sample goes to the ten largest clones.

From a lookup of the germline V gene, CDR1 and CDR2 are KGHDR and SFDVKD. The CDR3 is 16 amino acids long, termini counted. The chain joins TRBV24-1 to TRBJ1-4; the D segment call TRBD1 is taken from the table without a DNA check. This clonotype was sampled from a young woman with acute COVID-19. The sequencing input was PBMCs or T cells enriched from blood (not recorded which). This receptor carries the CDR3 CATRLPLTVLESVGKY.